This T cell receptor beta chain originates from a study of blood T cell repertoires in COVID-19. Study context: COVID-19 samples from acute and convalescent phases originated in the United States, Italy and Spain. T cells, B-cell-depleted T cells, or PBMCs supplied cDNA or gDNA.

Original processing notes: Amplified reference gene primers provided the basis for estimating nucleated cell counts. Libraries were prepared by immunoSEQ multiplex PCR; TCRdb keeps only in-frame clonotypes and omits some of them. V, J and clone size are taken as reported in that table, and D and trimming were inferred from the DNA itself. The repertoire holds about 120,000 clones, with about 79% as singletons. Looked up from germline, CDR1 is SGHTA and CDR2 is FQGTGA. V lost 3 bases and J 2 bases, leaving 10 bases between the germline ends. The CDR3 runs to 14 residues. The source is a woman aged 65 to 85 with acute or convalescent COVID-19. Material for sequencing was peripheral blood. This sequence joins TRBV7-3 and TRBJ1-1; a weak D match, TRBD1 (6 bases). The CDR3 here is CASSLNRENTEAFF. Here the CDR3 DNA reads TGTGCCAGCAGCTTGAACAGGGAAAACACTGAAGCTTTCTTT.